The 8 T cell receptor beta chains reported below all come from one sample, sequenced in a study of T cell responses to AZD1222 COVID-19 vaccine. Produced via immunoSEQ multiplex PCR; TCRdb's table is partial and in-frame only. The sample lists over 110,000 clones, roughly 89% seen once, with 1.5% to 2% in the top ten. The sample in question was peripheral blood, obtained on day 0 of AZD1222 vaccination. These receptors were obtained from an adult in good health.

This sequence joins TRBV2 and TRBJ1-4, with TRBD1 identical over 7 bases. This CDR3 spans 12 amino acids. With 9 bases clipped from V and 8 bases from J, the junction kept 6 bases outside the gene matches. Germline assignment: CDR1 SNHLY and CDR2 FYNNEI. The CDR3 loop is CASRQGGEKLFF. The CDR3 DNA reads TGTGCCAGTAGACAGGGCGGGGAAAAACTGTTTTTT.

The V call is TRBV12-3 or TRBV12-4, the J call TRBJ2-3; no clear D gene. The CDR3 sequence is 11 residues long. Trimming removed 8 bases at V and 7 bases at J, with 10 bases between. CDR3 sequence (DNA): TGTGCCAGCTCTGCTCTTTATACGCAGTATTTT. Translating gives CASSALYTQYF.

The chain carries TRBV30 and TRBJ2-1; D uncertain. Germline V CDR1 and CDR2: GTSNPN, SVGIG (reference sequence). V lost 2 bases, J lost 5 bases, and 13 bases lay in between. The CDR3 contains 14 residues. CDR3 region: CAWSHRGPHNEQFF. The CDR3 nucleotides are TGTGCCTGGAGTCACCGAGGACCACACAATGAGCAGTTCTTC.

The CDR3 region has the DNA TGCGCCAGCAGCCACCGCGGTGAGGCAAACACTGAAGCTTTCTTT. It is translated as CASSHRGEANTEAFF. The chain joins TRBV4-1 to TRBJ1-1; D uncertain. The CDR3 is made up of 15 amino acids. V lost 3 bases to trimming and J lost 2 bases, with 13 bases between them. Germline V gene data show CDR1 as MGHRA and CDR2 as YSYEKL.

The CDR3 DNA sequence: TGCAGCGTTGAAGATTCCAGGAACACTGAAGCTTTCTTT. It encodes CSVEDSRNTEAFF. The V and J genes are TRBV29-1 and TRBJ1-1, with D hard to call. Between the trimmed V and J ends, which lost 0 bases and 1 base, there was a span of 6 bases. The CDR3 contains 13 residues. In germline, CDR1 is SQVTM, CDR2 ANQGSEA.

This clone was found once. The rearrangement uses TRBV18 and TRBJ1-6; 8 nucleotides line up with TRBD1. The V gene's germline CDR1 is KGHSH and CDR2 LQKENI. The ends lost 6 bases at V and 7 bases at J; junction bases unmatched: 8. The CDR3 runs 15 residues. The CDR3 DNA is TGTGCCAGCTCGCCAGGACAGGGCGCAAATTCACCCCTCCACTTT. Translation: CASSPGQGANSPLHF.

V gene TRBV6-2 or TRBV6-3 combines with J gene TRBJ2-5; D gene unclear. The germline V and J ends were trimmed by 4 bases and 5 bases, with 14 bases remaining between them. CDR3 length: 14 residues. The germline CDR1 and CDR2 sequences are MNHEY and SVGEGT. The CDR3 protein is CASSSPTQAETQYF. In nucleotides, the CDR3 is TGTGCCAGCAGTTCACCCACCCAGGCGGAGACCCAGTACTTC.

The chain uses TRBV28 and TRBJ1-1; D unresolved. The V gene lost 6 bases and the J gene lost 0 bases, with 8 bases spanning the gap. This CDR3 is built from 13 residues. CDR1 is MDHEN, CDR2 SYDVKM, per germline. The CDR3 is CASSLLMNTEAFF. The CDR3 nucleotides read TGTGCCAGCAGCCTGTTAATGAACACTGAAGCTTTCTTT.